These 2 T cell receptor beta chains came from one sample sequenced in a study of T cell clonality in common variable immunodeficiency (dated by TCRdb to between 2015 and 2016). Which antigens these TCRs recognize remains unknown. Broad study findings and their caveats: CVID TCRbeta sequences reportedly showed fewer deletions and N-nucleotide insertions and lacked highly modified clones with 13 or more V deletions.

The library was produced with the immunoSEQ multiplex PCR assay. Held by TCRdb, this immuneACCESS table contains in-frame sequences only and omits some clones. Under half of the omission traces to an unresolved V gene where checked; the cause of the rest is unknown. This sample was tabulated with 25,000 to 30,000 clones, among which there are no singletons. Approximately 31% of the sample is taken by the ten largest. The sequenced sample consisted of peripheral blood mononuclear cells. These receptor sequences come from a human donor with common variable immunodeficiency.

As regards this clone: From the germline J gene comes the end of the CDR3, since the read stops 3 residues before it. This chain links TRBV19 with TRBJ2-7, with 7 bases aligning to TRBD1. V shed 2 bases and J 3 bases; nucleotides not matched to a gene: 7. CDR1 and CDR2 from the germline V gene are LNHDA and SQIVND (reference sequence). The CDR3 length is 15 residues. The CDR3 DNA, read in part, is TGTGCCAGTAGTATATCCTTCGGGACAGACTACGAG. It yields the protein CASSISFGTDYE. The whole CDR3 protein is CASSISFGTDYEQYF. Full variable domain (outside the CDR3, taken from reference TRBV19 and TRBJ2-7): DGGITQSPKYLFRKEGQNVTLSCEQNLNHDAMYWYRQDPGQGLRLIYYSQIVNDFQKGDIAEGYSVSREKKESFPLTVTSAQKNPTAFYLCASSISFGTDYEQYFGPGTRLTVT.

This clone was counted only a few times. The read ends 3 residues shy of where the CDR3 ends; the end is completed using the germline J gene. This chain uses TRBV7-2 with TRBJ2-3; D not certain. From germline, CDR1 is SGHTA and CDR2 FQGNSA. The CDR3 loop spans 14 amino acids. Trimming cost V 6 bases and J 1 base, with 11 bases left between them. CDR3: CASRISRGTDTQYF. The covered CDR3 bases are TGTGCCAGCAGAATCTCCAGAGGCACAGATACG.